Following are 20 T cell receptor beta chains from one sample sequenced in a study of cytotoxic CD8 clonotypes in ibrutinib-treated CLL. Using immunoSEQ multiplex PCR, the repertoire was profiled, and TCRdb retains in-frame clones only, with some absent. This table has some 300,000 clones, around four fifths appearing once. Here the sequenced sample was PBMCs, taken before ibrutinib treatment. Receptors originate from a human donor with chronic lymphocytic leukemia.

This chain links TRBV5-4 with TRBJ2-3; 8 bases line up with TRBD2. Germline values: CDR1 SGHNT, CDR2 YYREEE (reference sequence). Unmatched junction bases numbered 15, after V lost 6 bases and J lost 0 bases. CDR3 length: 18 amino acids. The CDR3 is CASTLAARSSGSTDTQYF. CDR3 DNA: TGTGCCAGCACCCTTGCAGCTCGGTCTAGCGGGAGCACAGATACGCAGTATTTT.

The chain links TRBV6-1 to TRBJ2-6; D ambiguous. The V gene's germline CDR1 is MNHNS and CDR2 SASEGT. The CDR3 runs to 15 residues. V lost 10 bases, J lost 0 bases, and 13 bases lay in between. CDR3 coding DNA: TGTGCCACACCAAAGGGTACCTCTGGGGCCAACGTCCTGACTTTC. Translation: CATPKGTSGANVLTF.

The chain carries TRBV15 and TRBJ2-5; D possibly corresponds to TRBD1 (6 bases). V lost 1 base, J lost 5 bases, and 11 bases lay in between. The CDR3 is 14 residues long. The germline V gene has CDR1 LNHNV and CDR2 YYDKDF (reference sequence). CDR3 region: CATSRGGDTETQYF. The CDR3 region has the DNA TGTGCCACCAGCAGAGGTGGGGACACGGAGACCCAGTACTTC.

The rearrangement joins TRBV27 to TRBJ2-7, with D perhaps given as TRBD1 or TRBD2 (6 bases each). CDR3 length: 12 amino acids. Between the trimmed V and J ends, which lost 8 bases and 6 bases, there was a span of 14 bases. CDR1 and CDR2 (germline): MNHEY, SMNVEV (reference sequence). Here the CDR3 reads CASGIQGGEQYF. DNA for the CDR3: TGTGCCAGCGGCATACAGGGAGGCGAGCAGTACTTC.

The V call is TRBV30, the J call TRBJ2-1; D is perhaps TRBD1 (5 bases). V was shortened by 0 bases and J by 7 bases, with 13 bases between the two germline ends. This CDR3 has 14 amino acids. Germline CDR1 GTSNPN, CDR2 SVGIG (reference sequence). The CDR3 sequence is CAWSVGAGLNEQFF. The CDR3 region has the DNA TGTGCCTGGAGTGTTGGGGCAGGGCTGAATGAGCAGTTCTTC.

V and J are TRBV25-1 and TRBJ1-2; D is perhaps TRBD1 (5 bases). Germline loops: CDR1 MGHDK, CDR2 SYGVNS. V lost 1 base and J 4 bases, leaving 16 bases between the germline ends. The CDR3 consists of 16 residues. CDR3: CASSESRDSEIYGYTF. Written as DNA, the CDR3 is TGTGCCAGCAGTGAATCGCGGGACTCAGAGATCTATGGCTACACCTTC.

The chain carries TRBV27 and TRBJ2-7; D is undetermined. The germline V and J ends were trimmed by 0 bases and 0 bases, with 9 bases remaining between them. Germline V lookup: CDR1 MNHEY, CDR2 SMNVEV (reference sequence). The CDR3 runs to 15 residues. CDR3 in amino acids: CASSLSPRHSYEQYF. DNA for the CDR3: TGTGCCAGCAGTTTATCACCCCGACACTCCTACGAGCAGTACTTC.

This clone was seen a handful of times. This chain links TRBV29-1 with TRBJ2-7, with a weak D call TRBD2 (6 bases). V lost 4 bases and J 5 bases, leaving 15 bases between the germline ends. Germline values: CDR1 SQVTM, CDR2 ANQGSEA. The CDR3 contains 13 residues. The CDR3 DNA reads TGCAGCGTTGCAAGGCTAGCGCCTCACGAGCAGTACTTC. Translated: CSVARLAPHEQYF.

The CDR3: CASSPTGWSGNTIYF. In DNA form, the CDR3 reads TGTGCCAGCAGCCCTACAGGCTGGTCTGGAAACACCATATATTTT. This chain joins TRBV9 and TRBJ1-3; a weak D match, TRBD1 (5 bases). CDR1 is SGDLS, CDR2 YYNGEE, per germline. The CDR3 length is 15 residues. Deletions cut 4 bases from V and 1 base from J, with 12 bases between.

The sample holds one count of this clone. V gene TRBV6-6 combines with J gene TRBJ1-5; tentative D call: TRBD1 (6 bases). The CDR3 loop spans 13 amino acids. V was clipped by 6 bases and J by 3 bases, with 9 bases between them. Per germline, CDR1 MNHNY and CDR2 SVGAGI (reference sequence). The CDR3 region has the DNA TGTGCCAGCAGAGGGGGATTCAATCAGCCCCAGCATTTT. This gives the protein CASRGGFNQPQHF.

This rearrangement joins TRBV25-1 to TRBJ2-5; D tentatively reads TRBD1 or TRBD2 (5 bases each). This CDR3 contains 15 residues. The germline gives CDR1 MGHDK, CDR2 SYGVNS. V was trimmed by 0 bases and J by 0 bases, leaving 8 bases between them. The CDR3 spells CASSEYMGHQETQYF. In DNA form, the CDR3 reads TGTGCCAGCAGTGAATATATGGGACACCAAGAGACCCAGTACTTC. Complete variable domain (other parts from reference TRBV25-1 and TRBJ2-5): EADIYQTPRYLVIGTGKKITLECSQTMGHDKMYWYQQDPGMELHLIHYSYGVNSTEKGDLSSESTVSRIRTEHFPLTLESARPSHTSQYLCASSEYMGHQETQYFGPGTRLLVL.

The chain couples TRBV7-8 to TRBJ2-6, with 7 nucleotides matching TRBD2. The junction had 6 bases not matched to a gene; V was cut back by 1 base and J by 0 bases. This CDR3 contains 18 residues. Germline V gene sequence: CDR1 SGHVS, CDR2 FQNEAQ. The CDR3 reads CASSLEEAGPSGANVLTF. CDR3 nucleotide sequence: TGTGCCAGCAGCTTAGAAGAAGCGGGACCCTCTGGGGCCAACGTCCTGACTTTC.

V and J are TRBV9 and TRBJ2-1; TRBD1 matches at 9 bases. Germline V gene lookup returns CDR1 SGDLS and CDR2 YYNGEE. The V segment lost 3 bases and the J segment 10 bases; nucleotides outside the gene matches: 8. The CDR3 covers 14 residues. In DNA form, the CDR3 reads TGTGCCAGCAGCGGGGACAGGGTGGTTAGCGAGCAGTTCTTC. Encoded protein: CASSGDRVVSEQFF.

This rearrangement joins TRBV4-3 to TRBJ2-6; 8 nucleotides match TRBD1. CDR1 and CDR2 from the germline V gene are LGHNA and YSLEER. This CDR3 has 19 residues. V gave up 1 base and J gave up 1 base; unmatched junction bases: 9. CDR3 amino acids: CASSQAVPDRVSGANVLTF. The DNA for the CDR3 is TGCGCCAGCAGCCAAGCTGTCCCGGACAGGGTTTCTGGGGCCAACGTCCTGACTTTC.

The CDR3 reads CASSAGPLASVEQFF. The CDR3 nucleotides read TGTGCCAGCAGCGCAGGACCACTAGCTTCGGTTGAGCAGTTCTTC. The J gene is TRBJ2-1, the V gene TRBV9; perhaps TRBD2 as D (6 bases). Germline V gives CDR1 SGDLS, CDR2 YYNGEE. The V gene lost 3 bases and the J gene lost 9 bases, with 19 bases spanning the gap. The CDR3 has 15 residues.

CDR3 sequence (DNA): TGTGCCAGCAGCGCGGGACAGGGCTTCAATCAGCCCCAGCATTTT. This codes for CASSAGQGFNQPQHF. The genes are TRBV5-6 and TRBJ1-5; 9 bases align to TRBD1. Trimming cost V 4 bases and J 3 bases; bases outside gene matches: 5. This CDR3 has 15 residues. Germline V gene sequence: CDR1 SGHDT, CDR2 YYEEEE. Drawing the rest from reference TRBV5-6 and TRBJ1-5, the complete variable domain is DAGVTQSPTHLIKTRGQQVTLRCSPKSGHDTVSWYQQALGQGPQFIFQYYEEEERQRGNFPDRFSGHQFPNYSSELNVNALLLGDSALYLCASSAGQGFNQPQHFGDGTRLSIL.

The V gene is TRBV2, the J gene TRBJ1-4; D might be TRBD1 (5 bases). The CDR3 spans 11 residues. Trimming pared 7 bases from V and 6 bases from J, leaving 6 bases between. Germline V CDR1 and CDR2: SNHLY, FYNNEI. The DNA of the CDR3 is TGTGCCAGCACCAGGGATGAAAAACTGTTTTTT. Translating it yields CASTRDEKLFF.

The V gene is TRBV5-6, the J gene TRBJ1-2; no definite D call. The CDR3 is 15 amino acids. With 1 base removed from V and 4 bases from J, the gap between germline ends came to 14 bases. Germline V gives CDR1 SGHDT, CDR2 YYEEEE. CDR3 DNA: TGTGCCAGCAGCTTGATAAACGAGTTTCTCTATGGCTACACCTTC. Its translation: CASSLINEFLYGYTF.

Details on this clone: The junction departs from the called germline gene at one end, perhaps through a read error. This chain connects TRBV19 to TRBJ2-5; unclear D gene. The length of the CDR3 is 11 residues. The germline gives CDR1 LNHDA, CDR2 SQIVND (reference sequence). This CDR3 reads CASSFQQTQYF. The CDR3 DNA reads TGTGCCAGTAGTTTCCAACAGACCCAGTACTTC.

The genes are TRBV29-1 and TRBJ2-1, with 10 bases that match TRBD2. V shed 7 bases, J shed 3 bases, and the junction held 6 bases outside the gene matches. Germline V gene lookup returns CDR1 SQVTM and CDR2 ANQGSEA. This CDR3 is built from 14 residues. CDR3 sequence (DNA): TGCAGCGCCGTTTCTAGCGGGAGCTACAATGAGCAGTTCTTC. Translated: CSAVSSGSYNEQFF.